This TCR beta chain originates from a study of vaccination and CD4 T cells after COVID-19. Study context: The convalescents comprised six males and four females, two of them Hispanic. General study results and limits: Reactive clonotype counts went from median around 20 after infection to 30 to 45 after vaccination, nonsignificantly. Convalescent patients had a median roughly 85% of post-vaccine SARS-CoV-2-reactive clones that were detected only after vaccination, not before it.

The CDR3 contains 15 residues. Germline CDR1 and CDR2: SNHLY and FYNNEI. V shed 6 bases and J shed 1 base, with 15 bases lying between them. Turning to this clonotype: Its matching antigen is unknown.

One entry per CDR3 protein results from TCRdb running MiXCR on the PCR reads. The sample lists about 20,000 distinct CDR3 sequences; roughly 50% were seen once. The chain couples TRBV2 to TRBJ2-5; no firm D call. This clonotype was sampled from a human donor who had recovered from COVID-19. Source: CD4+ T cells from blood, taken before SARS-CoV-2 vaccination. DNA for the CDR3: TGTGCCAGCAGCCTCTTTCGGGCCCCCCAAGAGACCCAGTACTTC. Its protein product is CASSLFRAPQETQYF.